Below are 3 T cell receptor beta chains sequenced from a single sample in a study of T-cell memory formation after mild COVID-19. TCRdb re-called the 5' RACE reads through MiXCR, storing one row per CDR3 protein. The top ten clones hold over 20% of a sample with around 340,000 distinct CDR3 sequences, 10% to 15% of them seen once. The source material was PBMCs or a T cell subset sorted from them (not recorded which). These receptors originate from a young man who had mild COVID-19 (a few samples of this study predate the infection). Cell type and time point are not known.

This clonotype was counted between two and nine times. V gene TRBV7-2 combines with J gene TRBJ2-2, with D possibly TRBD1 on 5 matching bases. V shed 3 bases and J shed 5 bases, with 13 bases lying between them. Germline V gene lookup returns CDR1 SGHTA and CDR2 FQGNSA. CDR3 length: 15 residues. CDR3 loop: CASSFGAPGTGELFF. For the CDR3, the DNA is TGTGCCAGCAGCTTCGGTGCACCAGGGACCGGGGAGCTGTTTTTT.

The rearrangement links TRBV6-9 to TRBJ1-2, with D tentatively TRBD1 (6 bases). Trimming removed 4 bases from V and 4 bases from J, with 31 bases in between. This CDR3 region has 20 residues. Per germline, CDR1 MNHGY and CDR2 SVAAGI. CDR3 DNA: TGTGCCAGCAGTTTACTCCAGGATATTACAGGGTTCGCGCTGGCCTATGGCTACACCTTC. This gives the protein CASSLLQDITGFALAYGYTF.

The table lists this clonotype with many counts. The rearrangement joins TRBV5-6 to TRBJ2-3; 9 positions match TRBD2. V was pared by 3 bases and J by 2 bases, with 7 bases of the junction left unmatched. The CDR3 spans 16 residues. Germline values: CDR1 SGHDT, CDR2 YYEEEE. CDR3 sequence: CASSYRAGGTTDTQYF. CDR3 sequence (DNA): TGTGCCAGCAGCTATAGAGCGGGGGGCACCACAGATACGCAGTATTTT.